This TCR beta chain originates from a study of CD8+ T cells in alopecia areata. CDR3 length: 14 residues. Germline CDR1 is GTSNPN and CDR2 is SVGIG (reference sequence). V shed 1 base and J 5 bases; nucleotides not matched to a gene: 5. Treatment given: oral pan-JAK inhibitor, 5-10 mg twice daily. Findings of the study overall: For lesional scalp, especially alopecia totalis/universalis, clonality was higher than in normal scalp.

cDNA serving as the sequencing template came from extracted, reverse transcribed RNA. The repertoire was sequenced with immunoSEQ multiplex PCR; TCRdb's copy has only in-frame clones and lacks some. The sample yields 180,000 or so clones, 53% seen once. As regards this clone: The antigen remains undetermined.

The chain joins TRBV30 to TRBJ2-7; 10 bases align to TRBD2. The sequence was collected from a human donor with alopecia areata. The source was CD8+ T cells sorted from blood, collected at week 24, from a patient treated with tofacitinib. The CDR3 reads CAWSGGTSADEQYF. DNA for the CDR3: TGTGCCTGGAGTGGGGGGACTAGCGCCGACGAGCAGTACTTC.